A single sample is the source of the 22 T cell receptor beta chains below, sequenced in a study of graft-versus-host responses after intestinal transplantation. This table comes from immunoSEQ multiplex PCR, and its TCRdb copy is limited to in-frame clones, with some not included. The sample lists about 130,000 clones, more than 90% occurring once. Their recognized antigens are unknown. Sample: unstimulated CD4+ T cells sorted from spleen or lymph node cells, taken before intestinal transplant. The receptors derive from a human donor who received an intestinal transplant.

The chain recombines TRBV19 with TRBJ1-3, with D unresolved. Germline CDR1 LNHDA, CDR2 SQIVND (reference sequence). V dropped 4 bases and J dropped 0 bases, with 10 bases sitting between them. This CDR3 contains 15 residues. DNA of the CDR3: TGTGCCAGTAGTAGGGTCGGCTACTCTGGAAACACCATATATTTT. As protein: CASSRVGYSGNTIYF.

The chain joins TRBV4-2 to TRBJ2-1, with TRBD2 as a possible D gene (7 bases). This CDR3 is built from 15 residues. The V end lost 2 bases, the J end lost 7 bases, and 15 bases lay between the germline ends. Germline CDR1 and CDR2: LGHNA and YNFKEQ. The DNA for the CDR3 is TGTGCCAGCAGCCAACGTAGGGGGGGCGGTAATGAGCAGTTCTTC. It yields the protein CASSQRRGGGNEQFF.

The rearrangement uses TRBV11-3 and TRBJ2-2; D is undetermined. Germline assignment: CDR1 SGHNT and CDR2 YENEEA. Trimming removed 5 bases at V and 2 bases at J, with 12 bases between. This CDR3 has 15 amino acids. CDR3 protein: CASSPTGVNTGELFF. In DNA form, the CDR3 reads TGTGCCAGCAGCCCGACTGGCGTAAACACCGGGGAGCTGTTTTTT.

This clone was observed a single time. The chain employs TRBV11-3 and TRBJ2-3; 12 bases fit TRBD2. Germline CDR1 and CDR2: SGHNT and YENEEA. The ends lost 4 bases at V and 0 bases at J; junction bases unmatched: 11. The CDR3 length is 19 residues. The CDR3 DNA reads as TGTGCCAGCAGCTCCTGGCCGAGACTAGCGGGGGCCAGCACAGATACGCAGTATTTT. It specifies CASSSWPRLAGASTDTQYF.

V is TRBV7-9 and J is TRBJ2-7; the match to TRBD2 covers 9 bases. This CDR3 has 16 amino acids. After removal of 3 bases from V and 2 bases from J, the junction contained 8 bases not matched to a gene. Germline CDR1 reads SEHNR; CDR2 reads FQNEAQ (reference sequence). CDR3 region: CASSFDSAGGAYEQYF. The CDR3 region has the DNA TGTGCCAGCAGCTTCGATTCTGCGGGGGGGGCCTACGAGCAGTACTTC.

This chain links TRBV18 with TRBJ2-5; D is ambiguous. The CDR3 has 10 residues. V lost 5 bases and J 9 bases, leaving 7 bases between the germline ends. Germline loops: CDR1 KGHSH, CDR2 LQKENI. The CDR3 loop reads CASSVRAQYF. CDR3 DNA: TGTGCCAGCTCAGTCAGAGCCCAGTACTTC. The complete variable domain, with remaining parts taken from reference TRBV18 and TRBJ2-5, reads NAGVMQNPRHLVRRRGQEARLRCSPMKGHSHVYWYRQLPEEGLKFMVYLQKENIIDESGMPKERFSAEFPKEGPSILRIQQVVRGDSAAYFCASSVRAQYFGPGTRLLVL.

This clone was counted a few times. This chain connects TRBV6-6 to TRBJ2-7; possible D gene TRBD1, 5 bases. This CDR3 is 14 amino acids long. Germline assignment: CDR1 MNHNY and CDR2 SVGAGI (reference sequence). Trimming stripped 0 bases from V and 5 bases from J, with 11 bases between. The CDR3 DNA reads as TGTGCCAGCAGTTACTCGAAATCAGGGAACGAGCAGTACTTC. It yields the protein CASSYSKSGNEQYF.

The V and J genes are TRBV19 and TRBJ2-3; weak D call: TRBD1 (5 bases). The CDR3 covers 15 residues. Looked up from germline, CDR1 is LNHDA and CDR2 is SQIVND (reference sequence). Deletions cut 5 bases from V and 0 bases from J, with 12 bases between. CDR3 amino acids: CASSLRSGSTDTQYF. The CDR3, as DNA: TGTGCCAGTAGTCTCCGGTCAGGGAGCACAGATACGCAGTATTTT. Complete variable domain (other parts from reference TRBV19 and TRBJ2-3): DGGITQSPKYLFRKEGQNVTLSCEQNLNHDAMYWYRQDPGQGLRLIYYSQIVNDFQKGDIAEGYSVSREKKESFPLTVTSAQKNPTAFYLCASSLRSGSTDTQYFGPGTRLTVL.

The V gene is TRBV11-1, the J gene TRBJ2-6; the D gene is possibly TRBD1 (5 bases). Trimming removed 4 bases from V and 1 base from J, with 11 bases in between. Germline assignment: CDR1 SGHAT and CDR2 FQDESV (reference sequence). CDR3 length: 16 amino acids. The CDR3 nucleotides read TGTGCCAGCAGCTCTCTGGGGCGTTCTGGGGCCAACGTCCTGACTTTC. It encodes CASSSLGRSGANVLTF.

The chain links TRBV7-8 to TRBJ1-5, with TRBD1 matching over 10 bases. Trimming at V came to 2 bases and at J to 1 base, leaving 8 bases not matched to a gene. The CDR3 consists of 18 residues. Per the germline V gene, CDR1 is SGHVS and CDR2 is FQNEAQ. CDR3 amino acids: CASSLRRQGARSNQPQHF. Here the CDR3 DNA reads TGTGCCAGCAGCTTACGGAGACAGGGGGCGAGGAGCAATCAGCCCCAGCATTTT.

The gene calls are TRBV11-3 and TRBJ2-5, with 8 nucleotides matching TRBD1. This CDR3 spans 13 amino acids. Per germline, CDR1 SGHNT and CDR2 YENEEA. J gave up 5 bases and V 7 bases, and 6 bases lay outside the gene matches. In DNA, the CDR3 is TGTGCCAGCATGGACAGGGTGGCTGAGACCCAGTACTTC. Amino acids: CASMDRVAETQYF.

The chain uses TRBV5-4 and TRBJ2-3, with 11 bases that match TRBD2. V trimming: 0 bases; J trimming: 0 bases; junction bases outside the gene matches: 3. The CDR3 spans 17 residues. The germline CDR1 and CDR2 sequences are SGHNT and YYREEE (reference sequence). The CDR3 DNA sequence: TGTGCCAGCAGCTTGGAACTAGCGGGGGCGAGCACAGATACGCAGTATTTT. Translation: CASSLELAGASTDTQYF.

The J gene is TRBJ2-7, the V gene TRBV2; D is possibly TRBD1 (5 bases). Between the trimmed V and J ends, which lost 7 bases and 4 bases, there was a span of 8 bases. The CDR3 runs 11 residues. Germline V gene data show CDR1 as SNHLY and CDR2 as FYNNEI. CDR3 region: CASTGAYEQYF. CDR3 bases: TGTGCCAGCACTGGGGCTTACGAGCAGTACTTC.

The rearrangement joins TRBV29-1 to TRBJ2-7; the D gene is possibly TRBD1 (6 bases). The CDR3 extends over 12 amino acids. Trimming stripped 8 bases from V and 0 bases from J, with 11 bases between. Germline V gene data show CDR1 as SQVTM and CDR2 as ANQGSEA. For the CDR3, the DNA is TGCAGCTGTCGGACAGCCTCCTACGAGCAGTACTTC. This codes for CSCRTASYEQYF.

This clone was detected only once. DNA of the CDR3: TGTGCCAGCAGCTTAGCATACAGGGGGCGAGGTACTGAAGCTTTCTTT. As protein: CASSLAYRGRGTEAFF. The chain has TRBV7-8 and TRBJ1-1; TRBD1 agrees at 9 bases. Germline CDR1 is SGHVS and CDR2 is FQNEAQ. Losses at the gene ends were 0 bases for V and 5 bases for J; bases not matched to a gene: 7. The CDR3 is made up of 16 amino acids.

This chain joins TRBV27 and TRBJ2-1, with 9 bases identical to TRBD1. Germline loops: CDR1 MNHEY, CDR2 SMNVEV (reference sequence). Trimming removed 5 bases from V and 2 bases from J; junction bases left unmatched: 7. The CDR3 extends over 16 amino acids. CDR3 coding DNA: TGTGCCAGCAGTCTGACACAGGGGGCTGCCTACAATGAGCAGTTCTTC. It codes for CASSLTQGAAYNEQFF.

This clone was detected only once. The CDR3 loop reads CASSLSVRGRVSDTQYF. CDR3 coding DNA: TGTGCCAGCAGCTTATCCGTGAGGGGGCGAGTCTCAGATACGCAGTATTTT. V gene TRBV11-2 combines with J gene TRBJ2-3; 7 bases fit TRBD1. Germline lookup yields CDR1 SGHAT and CDR2 FQNNGV. The CDR3 is 17 residues long. V lost 2 bases, J lost 4 bases, and 12 bases stayed unmatched.

In the case of this clone: Without the conserved terminal phenylalanine or tryptophan, this CDR3 likely stems from a read error. This chain joins TRBV7-3 and TRBJ1-2; 7 nucleotides match TRBD1. CDR1 and CDR2 from the germline V gene are SGHTA and FQGTGA. CDR3 length: 16 residues. The J segment lost 5 bases and the V segment lost 5 bases, leaving 14 bases of the junction unmatched. This chain's CDR3 is CASSRGGGQQFYGYTL. Written as DNA, the CDR3 is TGTGCCAGCAGCCGTGGGGGGGGACAGCAATTTTATGGCTACACCCTC.

This chain joins TRBV30 and TRBJ1-2, with 7 bases that match TRBD1. Germline V gives CDR1 GTSNPN, CDR2 SVGIG (reference sequence). With 2 bases clipped from V and 4 bases from J, the junction kept 4 bases outside the gene matches. The CDR3 contains 13 residues. CDR3 DNA: TGTGCCTGGAGTTATTGGGACAGCTATGGCTACACCTTC. Its protein is CAWSYWDSYGYTF. The full variable domain, in which reference TRBV30 and TRBJ1-2 provide the parts outside the CDR3, is SQTIHQWPATLVQPVGSPLSLECTVEGTSNPNLYWYRQAAGRGLQLLFYSVGIGQISSEVPQNLSASRPQDRQFILSSKKLLLSDSGFYLCAWSYWDSYGYTFGSGTRLTVV.

The rearrangement links TRBV4-1 to TRBJ2-5; D possibly corresponds to TRBD2 (5 bases). The germline V gene encodes CDR1 MGHRA and CDR2 YSYEKL. V dropped 6 bases and J dropped 0 bases, with 14 bases sitting between them. CDR3 size: 15 residues. The CDR3 DNA reads TGCGCCAGCAGATCTACAACGGGGTACCAAGAGACCCAGTACTTC. Translating it yields CASRSTTGYQETQYF.

This sequence joins TRBV5-5 and TRBJ1-2; the D is unclear. The CDR3 loop spans 12 amino acids. The germline V and J ends were trimmed by 0 bases and 5 bases, with 5 bases remaining between them. The germline gives CDR1 SGHKS, CDR2 YYEKEE (reference sequence). DNA for the CDR3: TGTGCCAGCAGCTTGGGGCGATATGGCTACACCTTC. Protein: CASSLGRYGYTF.

In the case of this clone: One end of the junction fails to match germline, which may point to a read error. This rearrangement joins TRBV16 to TRBJ2-1; possibly TRBD2 for D (6 bases). The CDR3 has 16 amino acids. The V gene's germline CDR1 is KGHSY and CDR2 FQNENV. DNA for the CDR3: TGTGCCAGCGGCCAGACCCGGGCGGGGTCCTACAATGAGCAGTTCTTC. Translation gives CASGQTRAGSYNEQFF.